These 11 T cell receptor beta chains originate from one sample sequenced in a study of cytomegalovirus exposure and HLA in healthy donors. Sequencing used immunoSEQ multiplex PCR; TCRdb keeps in-frame clones, though not all of them. The sample includes roughly 60,000 clones, roughly nine tenths of them seen just once. The sequenced material came from PBMCs. The receptors derive from a woman between 18 and 29 years old in good health and CMV-seronegative.

The chain links TRBV11-3 to TRBJ1-2; 8 nucleotides align to TRBD1. CDR3 length: 15 amino acids. V was clipped by 3 bases and J by 2 bases; unmatched bases: 5. Germline V gene data show CDR1 as SGHNT and CDR2 as YENEEA. CDR3 nucleotide sequence: TGTGCCAGCAGCTTCCAGGGGGCTTTAAACTATGGCTACACCTTC. It is translated as CASSFQGALNYGYTF.

CDR3 sequence: CASSPQGPERGGELFF. The CDR3 DNA reads TGTGCCAGCAGCCCCCAAGGCCCGGAGAGAGGCGGGGAGCTGTTTTTT. The chain recombines TRBV7-6 with TRBJ2-2; D ambiguous. V lost 5 bases and J 7 bases, leaving 20 bases between the germline ends. The length of the CDR3 is 16 residues. In germline, CDR1 is SGHVS, CDR2 FNYEAQ.

This clone came up once. The V and J genes are TRBV2 and TRBJ1-6; D is unresolved. V was cut by 5 bases and J by 10 bases, with 15 bases left in between. This CDR3 is built from 14 residues. CDR1 SNHLY and CDR2 FYNNEI come from the germline V gene. The CDR3 here is CASSQVLIESPLHF. CDR3 in DNA: TGTGCCAGCAGTCAGGTCCTGATAGAATCACCCCTCCACTTT. Full variable domain (remainder filled in from reference TRBV2 and TRBJ1-6): EPEVTQTPSHQVTQMGQEVILRCVPISNHLYFYWYRQILGQKVEFLVSFYNNEISEKSEIFDDQFSVERPDGSNFTLKIRSTKLEDSAMYFCASSQVLIESPLHFGNGTRLTVT.

The J gene is TRBJ1-2, the V gene TRBV4-1, with 8 bases that match TRBD1. Germline V gene sequence: CDR1 MGHRA, CDR2 YSYEKL. The CDR3 runs 14 residues. With 1 base clipped from V and 8 bases from J, the junction kept 6 bases outside the gene matches. The DNA for the CDR3 is TGCGCCAGCAGCCAAGGTTGGACAGGGAGCGGCTACACCTTC. Translated, it gives CASSQGWTGSGYTF.

This rearrangement joins TRBV11-2 to TRBJ2-1, with 7 bases matching TRBD2. The J segment lost 2 bases and the V segment lost 5 bases, leaving 12 bases of the junction unmatched. Germline V CDR1 and CDR2: SGHAT, FQNNGV. CDR3 length: 17 residues. The CDR3 nucleotides read TGTGCCAGCAGCCAATGGGGGGAGCTAGCGGCCTACAATGAGCAGTTCTTC. Its protein is CASSQWGELAAYNEQFF.

This chain uses TRBV23-1 with TRBJ1-6, with 8 nucleotides matching TRBD1. TRBV23-1 is an open reading frame whose function is uncertain. CDR3 length: 14 amino acids. Germline trimming cut 2 bases from V and 7 bases from J; bases unmatched to any gene: 1. The CDR3 is CASSQPGGNSPLHF. The DNA of the CDR3 is TGCGCCAGCAGTCAACCAGGGGGCAATTCACCCCTCCACTTT.

This clone has only one observation. J is TRBJ2-5 and V is TRBV7-9; tentative D call: TRBD2 (6 bases). In germline, CDR1 is SEHNR, CDR2 FQNEAQ (reference sequence). Between the trimmed V and J ends, which lost 0 bases and 2 bases, there was a span of 10 bases. CDR3 length equals 15 residues. The CDR3 loop reads CASSLAGGGQETQYF. The CDR3 DNA follows: TGTGCCAGCAGCTTAGCGGGGGGTGGACAAGAGACCCAGTACTTC.

The chain employs TRBV7-8 and TRBJ1-1; D remains ambiguous. The CDR3 is 14 residues long. In germline, CDR1 is SGHVS, CDR2 FQNEAQ. The ends were cut back, 5 bases at V and 4 bases at J, with 14 bases in the middle. DNA of the CDR3: TGTGCCAGCAGCCCACGCAATGAGGGCACTGAAGCTTTCTTT. Translating gives CASSPRNEGTEAFF.

V and J are TRBV19 and TRBJ1-4; 8 bases align to TRBD1. CDR3 length: 15 residues. Germline trimming cut 4 bases from V and 8 bases from J; bases unmatched to any gene: 9. The germline CDR1 and CDR2 sequences are LNHDA and SQIVND (reference sequence). CDR3 amino acids: CASSRRTGSDEKLFF. In DNA, the CDR3 is TGTGCCAGTAGTAGAAGGACAGGGTCGGACGAAAAACTGTTTTTT.

In DNA, the CDR3 is TGTGCCAGCAGCTCTCAAGGGACAGTAAATCAGCCCCAGCATTTT. This sequence encodes CASSSQGTVNQPQHF. This sequence joins TRBV7-8 and TRBJ1-5; 7 nucleotides line up with TRBD1. The junction had 7 bases not matched to a gene; V was cut back by 4 bases and J by 4 bases. The CDR3 has 15 residues. The germline gives CDR1 SGHVS, CDR2 FQNEAQ.

The chain recombines TRBV28 with TRBJ1-4; D unresolved. With 6 bases removed from V and 5 bases from J, the gap between germline ends came to 10 bases. Germline CDR1 MDHEN, CDR2 SYDVKM. The CDR3 covers 13 residues. The CDR3 here is CASRGEANEKLFF. The CDR3 DNA reads as TGTGCCAGCAGGGGAGAAGCGAATGAAAAACTGTTTTTT.